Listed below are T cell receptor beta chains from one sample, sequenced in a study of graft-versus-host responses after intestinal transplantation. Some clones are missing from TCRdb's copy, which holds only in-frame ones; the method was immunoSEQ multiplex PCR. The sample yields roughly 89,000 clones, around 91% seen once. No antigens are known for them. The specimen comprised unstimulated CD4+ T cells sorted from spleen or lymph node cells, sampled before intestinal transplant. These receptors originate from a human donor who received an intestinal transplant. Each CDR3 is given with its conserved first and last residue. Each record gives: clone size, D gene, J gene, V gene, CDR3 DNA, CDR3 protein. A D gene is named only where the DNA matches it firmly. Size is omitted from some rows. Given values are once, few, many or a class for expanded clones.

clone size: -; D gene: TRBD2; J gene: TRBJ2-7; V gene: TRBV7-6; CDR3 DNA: TGTGCCAGCAGTCCCGGGGGGGTTTACGAGCAGTACTTC; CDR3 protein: CASSPGGVYEQYF
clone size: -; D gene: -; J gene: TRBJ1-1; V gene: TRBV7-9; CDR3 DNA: TGTGCCAGCAGCTTGTTTAAGTCGCAGGGGCCGAGCACTGAAGCTTTCTTT; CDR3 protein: CASSLFKSQGPSTEAFF
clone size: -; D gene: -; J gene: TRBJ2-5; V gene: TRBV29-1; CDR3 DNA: TGCAGCGTTGGGGGCCCTCCGCAAGAGACCCAGTACTTC; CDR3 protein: CSVGGPPQETQYF
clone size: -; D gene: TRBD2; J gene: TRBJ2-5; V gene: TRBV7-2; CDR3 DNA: TGTGCCAGCAGTAGGGGGTTCGGGGGGGCCTTGGAGACCCAGTACTTC; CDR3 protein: CASSRGFGGALETQYF
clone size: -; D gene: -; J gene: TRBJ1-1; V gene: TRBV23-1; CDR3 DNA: TGCGCCAGCAGTCAATGCTGCAGAGCGATGAACACTGAAGCTTTCTTT; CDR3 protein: CASSQCCRAMNTEAFF
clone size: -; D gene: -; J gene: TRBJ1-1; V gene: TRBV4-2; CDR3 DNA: TGTGCCAGCAGCCAAGATTTTGTTCGCTCGGACATGAACACTGAAGCTTTCTTT; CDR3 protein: CASSQDFVRSDMNTEAFF
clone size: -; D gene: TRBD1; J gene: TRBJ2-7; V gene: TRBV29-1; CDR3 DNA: TGCAGCGTTGAACGGGACAGCTCCTACGAGCAGTACTTC; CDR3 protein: CSVERDSSYEQYF
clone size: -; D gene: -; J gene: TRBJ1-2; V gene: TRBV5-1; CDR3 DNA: TGCGCCAGCAGCTTGGCGGCAGGGTGGCAATACGGCTACACCTTC; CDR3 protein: CASSLAAGWQYGYTF
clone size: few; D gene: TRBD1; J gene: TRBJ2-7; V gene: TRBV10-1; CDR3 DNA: TGCGCCAGCAGTGACGGGACAGGGGGCAGGGAGCAGTACTTC; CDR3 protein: CASSDGTGGREQYF
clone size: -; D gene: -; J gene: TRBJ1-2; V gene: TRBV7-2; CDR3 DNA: TGTGCCAGCAGCCCTGACAGAAACTATGGCTACACCTTC; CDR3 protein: CASSPDRNYGYTF
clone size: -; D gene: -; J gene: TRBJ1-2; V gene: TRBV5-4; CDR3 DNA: TGTGCCAGCAGCTTAGATACCGGGATAGCTAACTATGGCTACACCTTC; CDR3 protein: CASSLDTGIANYGYTF
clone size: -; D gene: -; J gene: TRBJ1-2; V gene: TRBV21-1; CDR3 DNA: TGTGCCAGCAGCAAAAATAGACGTGACCTAGCTAACTATGGCTACACCTTC; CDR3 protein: CASSKNRRDLANYGYTF
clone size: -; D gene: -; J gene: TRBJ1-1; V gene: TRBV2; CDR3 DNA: TGTGCCGGCAGTGAAGCGGCCAGCACTGAAGCTTTCTTT; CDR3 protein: CAGSEAASTEAFF
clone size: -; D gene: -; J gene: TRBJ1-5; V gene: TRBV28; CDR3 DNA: TGTGCCAGCAGTTTGACGGGCAGGGCGGAAAATCAGCCCCAGCATTTT; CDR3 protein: CASSLTGRAENQPQHF
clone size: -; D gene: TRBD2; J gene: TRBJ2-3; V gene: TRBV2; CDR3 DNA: TGTGCCGGTCGGACTAGCCGGGCAGATACGCAGTATTTT; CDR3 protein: CAGRTSRADTQYF
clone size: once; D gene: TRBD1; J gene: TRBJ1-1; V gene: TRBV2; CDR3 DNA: TGTGCCAGCAGGGACAGACAGGGCGGCACTGAAGCTTTCTTT; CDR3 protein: CASRDRQGGTEAFF
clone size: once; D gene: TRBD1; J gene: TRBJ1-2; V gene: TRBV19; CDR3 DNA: TGTGCCAGTAGTCCCCCCAGGACAGGGAGCTATGGCTACACCTTC; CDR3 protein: CASSPPRTGSYGYTF
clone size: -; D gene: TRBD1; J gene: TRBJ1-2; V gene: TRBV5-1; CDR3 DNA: TGCGCCAGCAGCTTGGATGGGACAGGGGATGTTGACTATGGCTACACCTTC; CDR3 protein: CASSLDGTGDVDYGYTF
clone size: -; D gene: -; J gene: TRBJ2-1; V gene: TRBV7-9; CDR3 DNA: TGTGCCAGCAGCCCTTCGGGGAGGCGGCAGTTCTTC; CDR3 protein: CASSPSGRRQFF
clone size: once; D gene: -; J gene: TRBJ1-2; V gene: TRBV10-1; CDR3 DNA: TGCGCCAGGATGTATTGTAGCGGCTACACCTTC; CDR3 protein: CARMYCSGYTF
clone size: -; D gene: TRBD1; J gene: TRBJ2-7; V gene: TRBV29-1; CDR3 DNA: TGCAGCGTTGAAGCAGGCTCAGGGGGCTGGGGGTACGAGCAGTACTTC; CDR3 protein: CSVEAGSGGWGYEQYF
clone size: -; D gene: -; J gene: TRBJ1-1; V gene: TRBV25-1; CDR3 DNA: TGTGCCAGCAGTCCGCAGGGAAGGTTGAGTTACACTGAAGCTTTCTTT; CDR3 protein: CASSPQGRLSYTEAFF
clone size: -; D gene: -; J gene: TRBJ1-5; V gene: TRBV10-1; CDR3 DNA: TGCGCCAGCAGTTACTTGCCCCACGGGCAGCCCCAGCATTTT; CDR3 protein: CASSYLPHGQPQHF
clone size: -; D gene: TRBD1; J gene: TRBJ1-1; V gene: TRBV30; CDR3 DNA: TGTGCCTGCATGGGACAGCTAAACACTGAAGCTTTCTTT; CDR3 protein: CACMGQLNTEAFF
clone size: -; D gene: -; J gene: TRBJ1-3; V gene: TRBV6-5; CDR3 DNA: TGTGCCAGCTCTTCCACCGGGGTGTCAGGAAACACCATATATTTT; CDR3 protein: CASSSTGVSGNTIYF
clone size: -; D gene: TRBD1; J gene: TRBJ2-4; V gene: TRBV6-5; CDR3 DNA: TGTGCCAGCAGTAAAATAGGGACAGGTGGAAACATTCAGTACTTC; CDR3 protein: CASSKIGTGGNIQYF
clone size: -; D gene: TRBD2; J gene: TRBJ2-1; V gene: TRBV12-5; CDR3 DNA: TGTGCTAGTGCGCGGGGGGTCTACAATGAGCAGTTCTTC; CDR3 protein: CASARGVYNEQFF
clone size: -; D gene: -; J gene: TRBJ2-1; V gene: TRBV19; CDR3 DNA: TGTGCCAGTAGTATAGATCGTTTTAGGCTAGTCTACCGGGATGAGCAGTTCTTC; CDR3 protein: CASSIDRFRLVYRDEQFF
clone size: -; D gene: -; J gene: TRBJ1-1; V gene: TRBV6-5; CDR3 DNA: TGTGCCAGCAGCCGTACAGTGAACACTGAAGCTTTCTTT; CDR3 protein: CASSRTVNTEAFF
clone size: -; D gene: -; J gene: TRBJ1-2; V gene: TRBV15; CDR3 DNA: TGTGCCACCAGCAGTCTTAACTCTGCGGAGGGAAGGTTTGGATATGGCTACACCTTC; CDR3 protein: CATSSLNSAEGRFGYGYTF
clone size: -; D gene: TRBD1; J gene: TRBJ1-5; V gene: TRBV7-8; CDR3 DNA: TGTGCCAGCAGCTCCAGGACAGGGGGCGGGAGTCAGCCCCAGCATTTT; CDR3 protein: CASSSRTGGGSQPQHF
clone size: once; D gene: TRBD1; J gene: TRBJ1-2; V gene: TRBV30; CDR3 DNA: TGTGCCTGGAGTGGGTGGACAGGGTTGGCAGACGGCTACACCTTC; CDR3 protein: CAWSGWTGLADGYTF
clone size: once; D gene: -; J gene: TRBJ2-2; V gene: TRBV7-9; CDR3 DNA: TGTGCCAGCAGCTATGGACTCTTCACCGGGGAGCTGTTTTTT; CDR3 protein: CASSYGLFTGELFF
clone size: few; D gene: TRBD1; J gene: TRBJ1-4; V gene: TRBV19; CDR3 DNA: TGTGCCAGTAGTATCCCGGGACAGGGAAGTGAAAAACTGTTTTTT; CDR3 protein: CASSIPGQGSEKLFF
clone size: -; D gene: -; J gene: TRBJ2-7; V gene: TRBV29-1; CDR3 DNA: TGCAGCGTTGAGGCGGCCGGGTACGAGCAGTACTTC; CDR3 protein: CSVEAAGYEQYF
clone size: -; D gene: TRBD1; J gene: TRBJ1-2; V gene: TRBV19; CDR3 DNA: TGTGCCAGTAGTATAGTTCCGGGACAGGGGGCTTTCGGCTACACCTTC; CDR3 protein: CASSIVPGQGAFGYTF
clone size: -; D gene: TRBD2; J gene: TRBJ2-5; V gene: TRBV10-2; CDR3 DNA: TGCGCCAGCAGTCATGCTAGCGGGGGGCAAGAGACCCAGTACTTC; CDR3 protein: CASSHASGGQETQYF
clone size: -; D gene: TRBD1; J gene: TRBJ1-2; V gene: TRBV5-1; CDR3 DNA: TGCGCCAGCAGCTTTGACAGGGCCTCTAATGGCTACACCTTC; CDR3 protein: CASSFDRASNGYTF
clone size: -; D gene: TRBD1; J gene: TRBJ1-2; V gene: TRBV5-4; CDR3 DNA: TGTGCCAGCAGCTATGACAGGGTTGGCTACACCTTC; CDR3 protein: CASSYDRVGYTF
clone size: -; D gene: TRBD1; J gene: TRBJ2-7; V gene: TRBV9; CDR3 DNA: TGTGCCAGCAGCCCCCGAGGGGGCGCTTCCTCCTACGAGCAGTACTTC; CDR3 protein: CASSPRGGASSYEQYF
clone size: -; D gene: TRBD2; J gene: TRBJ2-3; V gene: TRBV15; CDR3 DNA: TGTGCCACCAGCAGAGATCGGGCGGGGGGCACAGATACGCAGTATTTT; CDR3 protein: CATSRDRAGGTDTQYF
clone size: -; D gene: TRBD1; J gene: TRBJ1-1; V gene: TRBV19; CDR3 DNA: TGTGCCAGTAGTCTCCCAGGGGGTCGTCGGGGCACTGAAGCTTTCTTT; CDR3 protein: CASSLPGGRRGTEAFF
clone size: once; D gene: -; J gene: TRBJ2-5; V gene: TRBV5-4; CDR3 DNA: TGTGCCAGCAGCTTCTGGCTAGCAGAGACCCAGTACTTC; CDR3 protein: CASSFWLAETQYF
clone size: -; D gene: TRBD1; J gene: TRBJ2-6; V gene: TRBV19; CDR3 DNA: TGTGCCAGTAGTGGGGGACAGCAGACCTCTGGGGCCAACGTCCTGACTTTC; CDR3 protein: CASSGGQQTSGANVLTF
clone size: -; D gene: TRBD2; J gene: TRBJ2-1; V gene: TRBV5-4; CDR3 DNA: TGTGCCAGCAGCTCCCTAGCGGGTGGACCGGGTGAGCAGTTCTTC; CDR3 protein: CASSSLAGGPGEQFF
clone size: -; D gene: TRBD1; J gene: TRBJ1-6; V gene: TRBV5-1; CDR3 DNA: TGCGCCAGCAGCCAACTAGACAGGGATTATTCACCCCTCCACTTT; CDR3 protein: CASSQLDRDYSPLHF
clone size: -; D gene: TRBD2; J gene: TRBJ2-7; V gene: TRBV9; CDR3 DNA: TGTGCCAGCAGCGTAGCTCCGAGCGGGGGGCCGGAATTCTACGAGCAGTACTTC; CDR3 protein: CASSVAPSGGPEFYEQYF
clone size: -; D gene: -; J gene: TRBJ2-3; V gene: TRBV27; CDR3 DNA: TGTGCCAGCAGTCTCAGACAGGATAGCACAGATACGCAGTATTTT; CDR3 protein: CASSLRQDSTDTQYF
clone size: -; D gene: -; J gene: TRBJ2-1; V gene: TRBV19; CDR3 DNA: TGTGCCAGTAGTCTTTCCGTGGTAGATGAGCAGTTCTTC; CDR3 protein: CASSLSVVDEQFF
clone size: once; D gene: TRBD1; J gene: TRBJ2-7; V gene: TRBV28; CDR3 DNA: TGTGCCAGCAGTTTGGGCGGGACAGGGGGTAAAGAGCAGTACTTC; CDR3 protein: CASSLGGTGGKEQYF
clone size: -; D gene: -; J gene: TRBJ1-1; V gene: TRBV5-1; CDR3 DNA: TGCGCCAGCAGCTTGGCCATCGGGTCCACTGAAGCTTTCTTT; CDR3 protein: CASSLAIGSTEAFF
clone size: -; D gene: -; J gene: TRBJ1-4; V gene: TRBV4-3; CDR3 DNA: TGCGCCAGCAGCCGCGAGGGGAGTGGGGGGTTGATTGAAAAACTGTTTTTT; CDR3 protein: CASSREGSGGLIEKLFF
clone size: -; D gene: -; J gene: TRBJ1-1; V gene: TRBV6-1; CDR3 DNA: TGTGCCAGCAGGAGAACAAAGCCGGCGGACACTGAAGCTTTCTTT; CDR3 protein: CASRRTKPADTEAFF
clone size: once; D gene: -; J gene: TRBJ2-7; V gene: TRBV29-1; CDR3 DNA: TGCAGCGTTGAACAGGGTAAAGGCGAGCAGTACTTC; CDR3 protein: CSVEQGKGEQYF
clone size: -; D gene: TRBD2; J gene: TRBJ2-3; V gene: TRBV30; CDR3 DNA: TGTGCCTGGAGTGTATGGGGGCGGGGGGGCTCAGATACGCAGTATTTT; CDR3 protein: CAWSVWGRGGSDTQYF
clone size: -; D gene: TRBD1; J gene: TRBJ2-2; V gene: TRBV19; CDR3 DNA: TGTGCCAGTAGTACACGGACAGGGCTGAACACCGGGGAGCTGTTTTTT; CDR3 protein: CASSTRTGLNTGELFF
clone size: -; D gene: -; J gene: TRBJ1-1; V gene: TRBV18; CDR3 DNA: TGTGCCAGCTCACCATGGGCGGGACCTGAAGCTTTCTTT; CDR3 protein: CASSPWAGPEAFF
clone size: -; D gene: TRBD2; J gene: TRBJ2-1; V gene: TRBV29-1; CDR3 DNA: TGCAGCGTTGAAGGGTTAGCTAGCGGGGGCCTTTCGTCCTACAATGAGCAGTTCTTC; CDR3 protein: CSVEGLASGGLSSYNEQFF
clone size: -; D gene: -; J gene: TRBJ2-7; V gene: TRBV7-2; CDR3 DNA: TGTGCCAGCAGCTTAATACAGGACGACGAGCAGTACTTC; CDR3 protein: CASSLIQDDEQYF
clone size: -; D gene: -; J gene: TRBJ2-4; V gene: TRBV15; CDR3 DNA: TGTGCCACCAGCAGCCTCCTTCGGCAGGGGTCTATGACGAGTCCAAGAGCCAAAAACATTCAGTACTTC; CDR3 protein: CATSSLLRQGSMTSPRAKNIQYF